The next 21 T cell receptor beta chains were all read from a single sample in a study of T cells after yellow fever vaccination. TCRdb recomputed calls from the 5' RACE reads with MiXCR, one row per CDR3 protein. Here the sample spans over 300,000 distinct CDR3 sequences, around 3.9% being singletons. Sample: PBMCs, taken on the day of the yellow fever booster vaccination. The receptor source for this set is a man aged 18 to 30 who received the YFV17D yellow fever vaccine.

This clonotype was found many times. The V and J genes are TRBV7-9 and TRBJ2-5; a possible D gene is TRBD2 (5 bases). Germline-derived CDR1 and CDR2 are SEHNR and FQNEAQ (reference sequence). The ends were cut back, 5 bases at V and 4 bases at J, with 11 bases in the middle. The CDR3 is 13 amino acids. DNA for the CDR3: TGTGCCAGCAGCCCGGACTCCAGAGAGACCCAGTACTTC. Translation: CASSPDSRETQYF.

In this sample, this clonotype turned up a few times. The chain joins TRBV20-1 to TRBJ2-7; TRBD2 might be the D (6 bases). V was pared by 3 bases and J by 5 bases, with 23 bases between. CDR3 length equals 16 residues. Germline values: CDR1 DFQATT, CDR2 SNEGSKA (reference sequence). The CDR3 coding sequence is TGCAGTGCTAGTGCCCATTCGGGAGTCCGGGACGACGAGCAGTACTTC. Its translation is CSASAHSGVRDDEQYF.

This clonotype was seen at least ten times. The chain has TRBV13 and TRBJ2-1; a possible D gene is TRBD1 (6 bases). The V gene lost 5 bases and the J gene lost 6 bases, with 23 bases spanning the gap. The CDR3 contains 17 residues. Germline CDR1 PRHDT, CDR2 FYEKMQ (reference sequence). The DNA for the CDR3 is TGTGCCAGCAGCACCGCAGGGGTCCTGAAGTTATTCAATGAGCAGTTCTTC. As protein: CASSTAGVLKLFNEQFF.

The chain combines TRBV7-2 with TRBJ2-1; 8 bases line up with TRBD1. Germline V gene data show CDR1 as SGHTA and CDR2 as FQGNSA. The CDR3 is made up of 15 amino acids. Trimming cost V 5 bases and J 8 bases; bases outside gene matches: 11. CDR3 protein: CASSIIGQGAHEQFF. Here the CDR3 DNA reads TGTGCCAGCAGCATCATTGGACAGGGTGCACATGAGCAGTTCTTC.

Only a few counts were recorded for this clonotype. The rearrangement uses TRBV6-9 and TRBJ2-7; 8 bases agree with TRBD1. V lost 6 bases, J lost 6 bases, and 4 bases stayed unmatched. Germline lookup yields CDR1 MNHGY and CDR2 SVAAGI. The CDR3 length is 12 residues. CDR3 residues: CASRADRAEQYV. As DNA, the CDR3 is TGTGCCAGCAGGGCGGACAGGGCCGAGCAGTACGTC.

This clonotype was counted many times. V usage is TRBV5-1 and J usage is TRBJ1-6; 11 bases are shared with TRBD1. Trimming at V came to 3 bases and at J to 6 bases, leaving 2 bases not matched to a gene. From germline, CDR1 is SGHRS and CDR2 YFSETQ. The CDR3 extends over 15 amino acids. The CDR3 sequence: CASSSGQGVNSPLHF. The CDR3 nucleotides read TGCGCCAGCAGCTCGGGACAGGGGGTTAATTCACCCCTCCACTTT.

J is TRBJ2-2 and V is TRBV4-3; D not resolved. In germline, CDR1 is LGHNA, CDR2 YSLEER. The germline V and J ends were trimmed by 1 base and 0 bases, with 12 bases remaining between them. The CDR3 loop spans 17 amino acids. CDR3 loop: CASSQGMRVTNTGELFF. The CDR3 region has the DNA TGCGCCAGCAGCCAAGGAATGCGAGTTACGAACACCGGGGAGCTGTTTTTT.

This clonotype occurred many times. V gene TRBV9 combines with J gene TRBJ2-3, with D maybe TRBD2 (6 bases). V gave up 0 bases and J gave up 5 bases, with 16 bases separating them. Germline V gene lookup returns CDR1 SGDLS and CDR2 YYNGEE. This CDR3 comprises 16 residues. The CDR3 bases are TGTGCCAGCAGCGTAGATACGGGGGAAGCTGGAGATACGCAGTATTTT. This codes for CASSVDTGEAGDTQYF.

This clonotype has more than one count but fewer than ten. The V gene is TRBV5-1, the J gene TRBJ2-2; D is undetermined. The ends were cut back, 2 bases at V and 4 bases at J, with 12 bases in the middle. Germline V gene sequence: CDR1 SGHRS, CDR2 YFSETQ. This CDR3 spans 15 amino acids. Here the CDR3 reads CASSFDSSTTGELFF. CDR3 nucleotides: TGCGCCAGCAGCTTCGACTCCTCTACCACCGGGGAGCTGTTTTTT.

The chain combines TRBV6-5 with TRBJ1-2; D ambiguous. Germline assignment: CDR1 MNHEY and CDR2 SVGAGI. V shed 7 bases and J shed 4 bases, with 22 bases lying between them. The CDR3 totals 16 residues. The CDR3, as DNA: TGTGCCAGCAAGCCCAGCTCGTCCCCTCTCTCCTATGGCTACACCTTC. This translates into CASKPSSSPLSYGYTF.

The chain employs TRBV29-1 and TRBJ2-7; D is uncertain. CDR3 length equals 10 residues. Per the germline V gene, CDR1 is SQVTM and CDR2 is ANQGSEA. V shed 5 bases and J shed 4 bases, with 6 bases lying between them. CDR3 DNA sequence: TGCAGCGTTCTTACGTACGAGCAGTACTTC. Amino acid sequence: CSVLTYEQYF.

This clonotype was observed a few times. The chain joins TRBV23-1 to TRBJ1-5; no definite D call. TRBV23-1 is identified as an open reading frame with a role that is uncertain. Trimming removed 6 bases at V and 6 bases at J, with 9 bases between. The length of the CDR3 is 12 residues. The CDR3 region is CASSEGFQPQHF. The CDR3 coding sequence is TGCGCCAGCAGCGAGGGTTTTCAGCCCCAGCATTTT.

CDR3 in DNA: TGTGCCAGCAGCTACGCCCTTACGGGGGGTTCCTACGAGCAGTACTTC. Translated, it gives CASSYALTGGSYEQYF. The genes are TRBV5-5 and TRBJ2-7; 7 bases map to TRBD2. The V gene end was trimmed by 3 bases and the J gene end by 1 base; junction bases not matched to a gene: 10. The CDR3 extends over 16 amino acids. The germline V gene encodes CDR1 SGHKS and CDR2 YYEKEE (reference sequence).

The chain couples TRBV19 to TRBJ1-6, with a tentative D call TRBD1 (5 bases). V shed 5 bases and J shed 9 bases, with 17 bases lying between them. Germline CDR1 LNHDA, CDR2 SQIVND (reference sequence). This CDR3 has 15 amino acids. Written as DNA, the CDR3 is TGTGCCAGTAGTTTTCAGGGAACCCGGAGTTCACCCCTCCACTTT. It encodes CASSFQGTRSSPLHF.

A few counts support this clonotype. The DNA for the CDR3 is TGTGCCAGCAGATATGAACTAGATTCGGGAGAGACCCAGTACTTC. Protein sequence: CASRYELDSGETQYF. The V gene is TRBV7-2, the J gene TRBJ2-5, with a tentative D call TRBD2 (5 bases). V was trimmed by 6 bases and J by 4 bases, leaving 18 bases between them. The CDR3 sequence is 15 residues long. Germline V CDR1 and CDR2: SGHTA, FQGNSA.

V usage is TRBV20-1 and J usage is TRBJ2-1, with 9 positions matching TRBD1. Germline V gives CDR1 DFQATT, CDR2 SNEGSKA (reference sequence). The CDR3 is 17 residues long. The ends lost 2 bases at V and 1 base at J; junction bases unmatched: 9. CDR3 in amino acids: CSARHLAGQGSYNEQFF. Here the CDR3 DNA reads TGCAGTGCTAGACACCTGGCGGGACAGGGTTCCTACAATGAGCAGTTCTTC.

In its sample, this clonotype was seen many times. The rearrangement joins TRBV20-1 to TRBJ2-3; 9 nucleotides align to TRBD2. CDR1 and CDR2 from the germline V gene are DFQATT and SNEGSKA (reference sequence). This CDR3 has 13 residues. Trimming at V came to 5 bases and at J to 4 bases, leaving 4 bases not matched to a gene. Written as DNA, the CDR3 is TGCAGTGCTGTGCGGGGGGGTGCAGATACGCAGTATTTT. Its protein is CSAVRGGADTQYF.

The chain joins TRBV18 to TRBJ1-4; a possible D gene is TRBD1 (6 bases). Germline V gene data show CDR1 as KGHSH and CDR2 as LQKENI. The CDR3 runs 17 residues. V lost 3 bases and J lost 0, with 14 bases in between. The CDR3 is CASSPSTGLATNEKLFF. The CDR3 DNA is TGTGCCAGCTCACCCTCGACAGGACTCGCAACTAATGAAAAACTGTTTTTT.

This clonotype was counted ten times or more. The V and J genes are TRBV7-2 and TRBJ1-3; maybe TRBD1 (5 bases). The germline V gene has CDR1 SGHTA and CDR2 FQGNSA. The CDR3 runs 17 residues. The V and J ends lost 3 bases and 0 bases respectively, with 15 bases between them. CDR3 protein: CASSFRAGSPSGNTIYF. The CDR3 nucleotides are TGTGCCAGCAGCTTCAGGGCCGGCAGTCCCTCTGGAAACACCATATATTTT. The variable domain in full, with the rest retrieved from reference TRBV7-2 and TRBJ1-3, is GAGVSQSPSNKVTEKGKDVELRCDPISGHTALYWYRQSLGQGLEFLIYFQGNSAPDKSGLPSDRFSAERTGGSVSTLTIQRTQQEDSAVYLCASSFRAGSPSGNTIYFGEGSWLTVV.

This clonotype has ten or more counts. This CDR3 reads CSAEGTDKPYEQYV. CDR3 bases: TGCAGTGCCGAAGGGACAGATAAACCCTACGAGCAGTACGTC. The chain carries TRBV20-1 and TRBJ2-7; 7 bases are shared with TRBD1. This CDR3 has 14 amino acids. The germline gives CDR1 DFQATT, CDR2 SNEGSKA (reference sequence). The J segment lost 2 bases and the V segment lost 6 bases, leaving 10 bases of the junction unmatched.

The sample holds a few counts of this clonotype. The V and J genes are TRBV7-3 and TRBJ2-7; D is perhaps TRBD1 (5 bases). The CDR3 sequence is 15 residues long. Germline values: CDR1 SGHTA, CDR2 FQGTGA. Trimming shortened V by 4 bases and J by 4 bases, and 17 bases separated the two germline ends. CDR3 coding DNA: TGTGCCAGCAGCTACTTAAAATTCAGGGTTTACGAGCAGTACGTC. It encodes CASSYLKFRVYEQYV.